This T cell receptor (beta chain) was sequenced in a study of T cells in Graves' hyperthyroidism and ophthalmopathy. Germline-derived CDR1 and CDR2 are MNHNS and SASEGT. The CDR3 has 11 residues. RNA transcripts were the template for amplifying TCR beta CDR3 regions. First-round RT-PCR of the TCR CDR3 relied on the HTBI primer set. TCRdb processed the multiplex PCR reads anew with MiXCR; each CDR3 protein has one entry. The table includes 75,000 to 100,000 distinct CDR3 sequences, roughly 39% detected once. In this sample, this clonotype turned up once. A read error may produce the germline difference seen at one junction end.

This TCR was sampled from a woman aged 25 to 39 with Graves' hyperthyroidism. V and J are TRBV6-1 and TRBJ2-7; D uncertain. The sample was peripheral blood or thyroid tissue (not recorded which). The CDR3 spells CASSSPYGQYF. The CDR3 coding sequence is TGTGCCAGCAGCTCCCCCTACGGGCAGTACTTC.